This record looks at one T cell receptor (beta chain) sequence and its context. The antigen is not known. This record comes from a study of shared clonotypes between healthy human individuals. Trimming cost V 7 bases and J 3 bases, with 14 bases left between them. CDR1 and CDR2 from the germline V gene are SGHRS and YFSETQ. The length of the CDR3 is 13 residues. Positive CCR7 selection of CD45RO-negative cells yielded the naive CD8 cells, and terminally differentiated effector memory CD45RA+ cells were excluded. Findings and limits, study-wide: Non-shared clonotypes showed lower generation probabilities than clonotypes common to all four donors.

Using immunoSEQ multiplex PCR, the repertoire was profiled, and TCRdb retains in-frame clones only, with some absent. Of about 2.2 million clones listed, 93% were seen once; the top ten hold about 1.7%. This clonotype was obtained from a man younger than 35 in good health. Some clones in this sample may be carry-over from other donors' samples. Sequencing was carried out using naive CD8+ T cells from PBMCs. This chain connects TRBV5-1 to TRBJ2-7, with D perhaps matching TRBD2 (6 bases). DNA of the CDR3: TGCGCCAGCGGTGGGGGGAACCGCTACGAGCAGTACTTC. Amino acids: CASGGGNRYEQYF. Supplemented by reference TRBV5-1 and TRBJ2-7, the full variable domain reads KAGVTQTPRYLIKTRGQQVTLSCSPISGHRSVSWYQQTPGQGLQFLFEYFSETQRNKGNFPGRFSGRQFSNSRSEMNVSTLELGDSALYLCASGGGNRYEQYFGPGTRLTVT.